The next 16 T cell receptor beta chains were all read from a single sample in a study of blood T cells in healthy people across ages. A second roughly 7 to 11 cycle PCR used barcoded and J-beta primers. TCRdb redid the calling of the 5' RACE reads with MiXCR, one entry per CDR3 protein. The sample has some 940,000 distinct CDR3 sequences; 25% to 30% are singletons. In addition, the sample was reused for a study of T cells of mothers and their children.

The sample taken for sequencing was blood. The source is a woman in her forties in good health.

As regards this clonotype: The junction departs from germline at one end; a sequencing error may be responsible. The chain carries TRBV29-1 and TRBJ1-2, with D unresolved. This CDR3 is 14 amino acids long. CDR1 is SQVTM, CDR2 ANQGSEA, per germline. CDR3 in amino acids: CSVGGERANYGYIF. CDR3 nucleotides: TGCAGCGTGGGCGGGGAACGGGCTAACTATGGCTACATCTTC.

Ten or more counts support this clonotype. Mismatch with germline at one junction end may stem from a read error. Written as DNA, the CDR3 is TGCAGTGCTGGAGATTCAGTCTCCTACGAGCAGTACTTC. Translating it yields CSAGDSVSYEQYF. This chain uses TRBV20-1 with TRBJ2-7; no clear D. The V gene's germline CDR1 is DFQATT and CDR2 SNEGSKA (reference sequence). The CDR3 loop spans 13 amino acids.

As for this clonotype: This clone may be a read error of a much larger clone one base away. The CDR3 nucleotides are TGTGCCAACAGCCAAGATCAGGCTAGTCTGTCCTACGAGCAGTACTTC. It is translated as CANSQDQASLSYEQYF. The chain has TRBV4-2 and TRBJ2-7, with D hard to call. The CDR3 is 16 amino acids. Germline V gene lookup returns CDR1 LGHNA and CDR2 YNFKEQ.

The chain has TRBV20-1 and TRBJ1-4; D is possibly TRBD1 (5 bases). Germline lookup yields CDR1 DFQATT and CDR2 SNEGSKA (reference sequence). V shed 6 bases and J shed 3 bases, with 17 bases lying between them. The CDR3 length is 15 residues. The CDR3 sequence: CSAKSQRGANEKLFF. In DNA form, the CDR3 reads TGCAGTGCCAAATCACAGCGGGGGGCTAATGAAAAACTGTTTTTT.

This clonotype was detected only a few times. The chain carries TRBV7-3 and TRBJ2-3; D unclear. The CDR3 consists of 15 residues. Germline CDR1 SGHTA, CDR2 FQGTGA. The V and J ends lost 5 bases and 0 bases respectively, with 12 bases between them. DNA for the CDR3: TGTGCCAGCAGCCCCTCCGGGTTTAGCACAGATACGCAGTATTTT. It specifies CASSPSGFSTDTQYF.

The chain couples TRBV29-1 to TRBJ2-7, with 9 bases that match TRBD1. Losses at the gene ends were 7 bases for V and 4 bases for J; bases not matched to a gene: 11. The V gene's germline CDR1 is SQVTM and CDR2 ANQGSEA. The CDR3 contains 14 residues. DNA for the CDR3: TGCAGCGCATCCGACAGGGGGGGATCGTACGAGCAGTACTTC. Protein sequence: CSASDRGGSYEQYF.

As concerns this clonotype: A read error is possible here, since a much larger clone lies one base away. V is TRBV10-3 and J is TRBJ1-2, with D maybe TRBD1 (5 bases). Germline-derived CDR1 and CDR2 are ENHRY and SYGVKD. CDR3 length equals 16 residues. The CDR3 bases are TGTGCCATCAGCGCTGGCGGGGGGGAGTCCTTCTATAGCTACACCTTC. The encoded protein is CAISAGGGESFYSYTF.

The rearrangement links TRBV4-3 to TRBJ1-2, with D maybe TRBD1 (6 bases). Germline assignment: CDR1 LGHNA and CDR2 YSLEER. Trimming shortened V by 1 base and J by 7 bases, and 28 bases separated the two germline ends. The CDR3 contains 19 residues. The CDR3 DNA is TGCGCCAGCAGCCAAGGTCCTCCGGGACACCGCAGTGTATTGAGTGGCTACACCTTC. Translated, it gives CASSQGPPGHRSVLSGYTF.

The J gene is TRBJ2-7, the V gene TRBV20-1; D tentatively reads TRBD1 or TRBD2 (7 bases each). V lost 1 base, J lost 5 bases, and 15 bases lay in between. The CDR3 sequence is 14 residues long. Germline CDR1 reads DFQATT; CDR2 reads SNEGSKA (reference sequence). The CDR3 reads CSARVPRGRDEQYF. The CDR3 DNA sequence: TGCAGTGCTAGAGTCCCCAGGGGGAGGGACGAGCAGTACTTC.

This clonotype was picked up a small number of times. This rearrangement joins TRBV7-3 to TRBJ2-1; D remains ambiguous. The CDR3 spans 13 residues. In germline, CDR1 is SGHTA, CDR2 FQGTGA. The V gene lost 1 base and the J gene lost 7 bases, with 8 bases spanning the gap. The CDR3, as DNA: TGTGCCAGCAGCTTAATAGTTGGTAATGAGCAGTTCTTC. This encodes CASSLIVGNEQFF.

The sample holds many counts of this clonotype. The rearrangement uses TRBV7-3 and TRBJ2-5; D not certain. Germline assignment: CDR1 SGHTA and CDR2 FQGTGA. Trimming removed 4 bases at V and 2 bases at J, with 8 bases between. The CDR3 loop spans 13 amino acids. CDR3 DNA sequence: TGTGCCAGCAGCTCCAGCAATCAAGAGACCCAGTACTTC. Translation gives CASSSSNQETQYF.

With regard to this clonotype: This may stem from a read error, because a much larger clone lies one nucleotide away. This sequence joins TRBV20-1 and TRBJ2-1, with D possibly matching TRBD1 (6 bases). The V end lost 5 bases, the J end lost 10 bases, and 15 bases lay between the germline ends. The CDR3 is made up of 12 amino acids. Per germline, CDR1 DFQATT and CDR2 SNEGSKA (reference sequence). CDR3 in amino acids: CSAPIARGEQFF. The CDR3 DNA follows: TGCAGTGCTCCTATAGCGAGGGGGGAGCAGTTCTTC.

In the case of this clonotype: A much bigger clone sits one base away, suggesting this may be a read error. The CDR3 bases are TGTGCCAGCAGGCGGGCAGGGATTTATGGCTACACCTTC. Encoded protein: CASRRAGIYGYTF. The chain employs TRBV28 and TRBJ1-2; D might be TRBD1 (5 bases). V was shortened by 6 bases and J by 5 bases, with 13 bases between the two germline ends. Germline assignment: CDR1 MDHEN and CDR2 SYDVKM. This CDR3 is 13 amino acids long.

This clonotype appeared many times. The chain joins TRBV9 to TRBJ1-2; D might be TRBD1 (6 bases). This CDR3 region has 16 residues. Germline V lookup: CDR1 SGDLS, CDR2 YYNGEE. The ends were cut back, 0 bases at V and 2 bases at J, with 14 bases in the middle. The CDR3 region has the DNA TGTGCCAGCAGCGTAGACCCCCGAACAGGGAACTATGGCTACACCTTC. It codes for CASSVDPRTGNYGYTF.

V usage is TRBV28 and J usage is TRBJ1-2, with 7 bases that match TRBD1. The V segment lost 7 bases and the J segment 5 bases; nucleotides outside the gene matches: 13. The CDR3 totals 15 residues. CDR1 is MDHEN, CDR2 SYDVKM, per germline. The CDR3 here is CASTHGQESSYGYTF. The DNA of the CDR3 is TGTGCCAGCACCCACGGACAGGAGTCCTCTTATGGCTACACCTTC.

V and J are TRBV7-9 and TRBJ1-2; 7 nucleotides match TRBD1. Unmatched junction bases numbered 12, after V lost 6 bases and J lost 5 bases. CDR3 size: 15 residues. Germline V CDR1 and CDR2: SEHNR, FQNEAQ (reference sequence). CDR3 nucleotides: TGTGCCAGCAGTCCACCAACAGGGGCCCCATATGGCTACACCTTC. Encoded protein: CASSPPTGAPYGYTF.